The source of this T cell receptor (beta chain) is a study of EBV T-cell therapy then PD-1 blockade in nasopharyngeal carcinoma. Germline loops: CDR1 SGDLS, CDR2 YYNGEE. V shed 0 bases, J shed 3 bases, and the junction held 10 bases outside the gene matches. The CDR3 runs 17 residues. About this clone itself: As yet, its antigen is unknown.

Indicated treatment: AdE1-LMPpoly-expanded autologous EBV-specific T-cell therapy followed by anti-PD-1 nivolumab. Measured with immunoSEQ multiplex PCR; TCRdb has only the in-frame clones, and not every one. The profile covers around 23,000 clones, with 84% appearing a single time and roughly 29% taken by the ten largest. The starting material was CD8+ T cells from blood, obtained at roughly day 65 from a patient whose treatment included autologous EBV-specific T cells and nivolumab. The chain recombines TRBV9 with TRBJ2-7, with 9 bases aligning to TRBD2. This receptor was taken from a man aged 35-49 years with nasopharyngeal carcinoma. DNA for the CDR3: TGTGCCAGCAGCGTAGCTACCCCTAGCGGGGCTAGCTACGAGCAGTACTTC. The encoded protein is CASSVATPSGASYEQYF.